This TCR beta chain stems from a study of blood T cell repertoires in COVID-19. This clone was observed once. Germline CDR1 and CDR2: SGHRS and YFSETQ. V dropped 4 bases and J dropped 4; count of bases not matched to a gene: 7. The CDR3 runs 17 residues. Authors' analysis steps: Reference gene primer amplification gave nucleated cell count estimates. Sequenced by immunoSEQ multiplex PCR; TCRdb stores in-frame clones only, minus some. D and trimming come from the DNA, and the V and J calls and clone size come from that table. The top ten clones hold 6.5% to 7.5% of a sample with about 70,000 clones, roughly four fifths of them seen once.

This receptor was taken from a man aged 25-45 years with COVID-19, enrolled during active disease. The sequenced material came from peripheral blood. The chain is built from TRBV5-1 and TRBJ2-2; TRBD2 agrees at 13 bases. CDR3 sequence reads: CASSLYRTSGSTGELFF. CDR3 DNA sequence: TGCGCCAGCAGCCTCTACCGGACTAGCGGGAGCACCGGGGAGCTGTTTTTT.